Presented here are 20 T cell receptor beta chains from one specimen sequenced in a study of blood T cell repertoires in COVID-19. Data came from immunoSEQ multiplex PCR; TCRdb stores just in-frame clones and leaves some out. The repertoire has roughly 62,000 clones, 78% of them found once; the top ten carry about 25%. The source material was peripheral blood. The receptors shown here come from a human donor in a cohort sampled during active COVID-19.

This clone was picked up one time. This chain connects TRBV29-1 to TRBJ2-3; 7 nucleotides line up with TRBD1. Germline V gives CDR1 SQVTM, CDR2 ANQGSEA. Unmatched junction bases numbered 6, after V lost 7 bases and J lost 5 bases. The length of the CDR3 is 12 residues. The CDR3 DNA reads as TGCAGCGGCAGGGGGAGTGGAGATACGCAGTATTTT. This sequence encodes CSGRGSGDTQYF.

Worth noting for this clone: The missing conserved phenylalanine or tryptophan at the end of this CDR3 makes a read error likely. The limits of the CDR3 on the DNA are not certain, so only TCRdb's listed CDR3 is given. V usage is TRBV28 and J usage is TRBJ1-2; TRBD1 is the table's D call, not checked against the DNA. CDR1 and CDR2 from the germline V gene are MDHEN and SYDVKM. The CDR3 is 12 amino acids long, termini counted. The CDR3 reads CASSMGQGAIGL.

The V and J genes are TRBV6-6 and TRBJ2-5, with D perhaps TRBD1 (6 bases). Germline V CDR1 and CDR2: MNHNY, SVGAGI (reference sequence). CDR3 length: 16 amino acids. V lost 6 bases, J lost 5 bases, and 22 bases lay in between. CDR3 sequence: CASSPGLGGSGETQYF. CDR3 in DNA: TGTGCCAGCAGCCCCGGGTTAGGGGGATCCGGGGAGACCCAGTACTTC.

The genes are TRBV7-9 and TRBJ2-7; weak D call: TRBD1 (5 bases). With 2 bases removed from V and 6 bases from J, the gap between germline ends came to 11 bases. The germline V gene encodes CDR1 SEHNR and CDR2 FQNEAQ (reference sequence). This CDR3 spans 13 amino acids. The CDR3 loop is CASSLSGFSEQYF. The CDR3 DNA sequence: TGTGCCAGCAGCTTATCAGGGTTCTCCGAGCAGTACTTC.

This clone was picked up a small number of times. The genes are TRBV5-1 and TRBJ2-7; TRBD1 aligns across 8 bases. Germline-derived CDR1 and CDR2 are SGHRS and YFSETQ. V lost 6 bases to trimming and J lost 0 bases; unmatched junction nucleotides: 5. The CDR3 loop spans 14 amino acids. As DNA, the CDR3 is TGCGCCAGCACTCCCGGGACAGGCTCCTACGAGCAGTACTTC. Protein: CASTPGTGSYEQYF.

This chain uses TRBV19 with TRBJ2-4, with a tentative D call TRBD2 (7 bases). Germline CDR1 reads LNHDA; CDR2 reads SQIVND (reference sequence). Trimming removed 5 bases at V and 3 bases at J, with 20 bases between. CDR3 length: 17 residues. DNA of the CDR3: TGTGCCAGTAGTGCCCGCGGGGGCGGTTTTAACAAAAACATTCAGTACTTC. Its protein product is CASSARGGGFNKNIQYF.

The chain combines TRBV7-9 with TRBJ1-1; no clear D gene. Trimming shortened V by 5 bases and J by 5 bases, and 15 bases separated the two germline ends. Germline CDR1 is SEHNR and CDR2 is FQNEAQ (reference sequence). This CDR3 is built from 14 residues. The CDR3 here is CASSTSGRVTEAFF. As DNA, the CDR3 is TGTGCCAGCAGCACCTCGGGGAGGGTGACTGAAGCTTTCTTT.

The CDR3: CASSWGGPNNEQFF. In DNA, the CDR3 is TGTGCCAGCAGTTGGGGGGGACCGAACAATGAGCAGTTCTTC. The genes are TRBV28 and TRBJ2-1, with 7 bases matching TRBD2. Germline trimming cut 4 bases from V and 5 bases from J; bases unmatched to any gene: 5. This CDR3 has 14 amino acids. The V gene's germline CDR1 is MDHEN and CDR2 SYDVKM.

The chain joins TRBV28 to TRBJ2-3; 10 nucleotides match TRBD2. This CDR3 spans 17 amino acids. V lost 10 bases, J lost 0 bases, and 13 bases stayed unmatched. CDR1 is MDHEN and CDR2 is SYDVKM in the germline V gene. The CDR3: CATSSGLALSSTDTQYF. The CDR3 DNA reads TGTGCCACCTCCTCGGGACTAGCGCTTTCTAGCACAGATACGCAGTATTTT.

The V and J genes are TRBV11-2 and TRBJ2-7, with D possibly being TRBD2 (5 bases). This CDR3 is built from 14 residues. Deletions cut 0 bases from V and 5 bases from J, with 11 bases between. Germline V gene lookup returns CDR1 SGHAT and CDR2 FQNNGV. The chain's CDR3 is CASSLEGAVHEQYF. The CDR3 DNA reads TGTGCCAGCAGCTTAGAGGGAGCGGTTCACGAGCAGTACTTC.

In nucleotides, the CDR3 is TGTGCCAGCAGCTTATTGACTTCCCATGGCTACACCTTC. Protein: CASSLLTSHGYTF. The chain links TRBV7-9 to TRBJ1-2; D unresolved. Trimming left V 2 bases short and J 6 bases short, with 10 bases between. The V gene's germline CDR1 is SEHNR and CDR2 FQNEAQ (reference sequence). The CDR3 sequence is 13 residues long.

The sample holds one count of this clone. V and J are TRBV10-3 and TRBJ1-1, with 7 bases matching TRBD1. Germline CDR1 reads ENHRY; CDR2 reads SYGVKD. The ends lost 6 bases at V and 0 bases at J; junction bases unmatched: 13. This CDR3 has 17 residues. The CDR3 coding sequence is TGTGCCATCAGCCGACAGGGCTCTGGAACCTTGAACACTGAAGCTTTCTTT. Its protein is CAISRQGSGTLNTEAFF.

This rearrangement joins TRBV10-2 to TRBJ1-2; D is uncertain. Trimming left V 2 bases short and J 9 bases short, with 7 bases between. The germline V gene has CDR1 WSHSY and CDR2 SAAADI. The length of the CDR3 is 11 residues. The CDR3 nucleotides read TGCGCCAGCAGTGAGGGCACGAGCTACACCTTC. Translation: CASSEGTSYTF.

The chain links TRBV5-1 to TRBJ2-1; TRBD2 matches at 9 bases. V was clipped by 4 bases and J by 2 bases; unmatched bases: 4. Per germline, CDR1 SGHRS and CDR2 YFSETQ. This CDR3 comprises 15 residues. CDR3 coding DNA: TGCGCCAGCAGCATTAGCGGGAGTACCTACAATGAGCAGTTCTTC. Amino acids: CASSISGSTYNEQFF.

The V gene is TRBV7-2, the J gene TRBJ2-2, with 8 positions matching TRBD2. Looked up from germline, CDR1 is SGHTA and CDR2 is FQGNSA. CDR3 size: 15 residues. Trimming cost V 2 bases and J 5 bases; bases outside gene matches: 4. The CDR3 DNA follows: TGTGCCAGCAGCTTAACGGGGGGGCAGACCGGGGAGCTGTTTTTT. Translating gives CASSLTGGQTGELFF.

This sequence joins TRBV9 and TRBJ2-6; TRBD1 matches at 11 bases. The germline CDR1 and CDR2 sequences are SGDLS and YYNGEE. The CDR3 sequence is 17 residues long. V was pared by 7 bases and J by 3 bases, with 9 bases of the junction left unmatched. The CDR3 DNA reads TGTGCCAGCTCGGGAGGACAGGGGGCATTTGGGGCCAACGTCCTGACTTTC. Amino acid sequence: CASSGGQGAFGANVLTF.

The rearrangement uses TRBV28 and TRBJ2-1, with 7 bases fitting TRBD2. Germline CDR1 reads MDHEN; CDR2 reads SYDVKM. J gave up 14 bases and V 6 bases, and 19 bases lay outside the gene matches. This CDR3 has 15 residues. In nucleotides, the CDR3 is TGTGCCAGCAGAGAAACGGGGGGTGGTCTAAGGTTGGAGTTCTTC. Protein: CASRETGGGLRLEFF.

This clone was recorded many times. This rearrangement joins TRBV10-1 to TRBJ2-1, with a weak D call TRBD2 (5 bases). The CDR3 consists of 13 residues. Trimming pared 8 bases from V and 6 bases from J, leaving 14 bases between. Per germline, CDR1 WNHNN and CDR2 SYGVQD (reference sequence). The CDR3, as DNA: TGCGCCAGCGGGGAGCGGTCAATCAATGAGCAGTTCTTC. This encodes CASGERSINEQFF.

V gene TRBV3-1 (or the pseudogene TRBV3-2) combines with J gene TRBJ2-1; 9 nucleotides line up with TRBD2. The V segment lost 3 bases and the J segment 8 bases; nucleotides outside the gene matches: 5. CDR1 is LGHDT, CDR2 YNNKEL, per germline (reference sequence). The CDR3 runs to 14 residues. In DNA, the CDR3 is TGTGCCAGCAGCCATCGCGGGGGGGCCGATGAGCAGTTCTTC. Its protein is CASSHRGGADEQFF.

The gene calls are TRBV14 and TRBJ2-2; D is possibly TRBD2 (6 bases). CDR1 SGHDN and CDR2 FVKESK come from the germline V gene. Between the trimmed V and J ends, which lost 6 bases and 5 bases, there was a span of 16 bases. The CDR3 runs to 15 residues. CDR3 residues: CASRPRDSGTGELFF. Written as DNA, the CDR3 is TGTGCCAGCAGGCCTAGGGACTCCGGGACCGGGGAGCTGTTTTTT.